Listed below are T cell receptor beta chains from one sample, sequenced in a study of T cells in localized non-small cell lung cancer. The repertoire was sequenced with immunoSEQ multiplex PCR; TCRdb's copy has only in-frame clones and lacks some. The sample carries about 1,000 clones, approximately 30% recorded once. Sequencing used normal lung tissue next to the tumor, obtained before any cancer treatment. Source of these receptors: a male donor aged 60 or over with stage II lung adenocarcinoma. Each CDR3 is given with its conserved first and last residue. D genes are given only for firm matches. Clone size is stated in some rows and not others, as once, few, many or a class when expanded.

>few|TRBJ2-5|NA|TRBV30|13
CAWSPWGAETQYF
TGTGCCTGGAGTCCCTGGGGCGCAGAGACCCAGTACTTC
>NA|TRBJ1-1|NA|TRBV9|14
CASSVRSTNTEAFF
TGTGCCAGCAGTGTGCGGAGCACCAACACTGAAGCTTTCTTT
>few|TRBJ2-1|TRBD1|TRBV11-3|15
CASRPPGTGANEQFF
TGTGCCAGCAGGCCGCCGGGGACAGGGGCCAATGAGCAGTTCTTC
>NA|TRBJ2-7|NA|TRBV18|12
CASSPGAGEQYF
TGTGCCAGCTCACCGGGGGCAGGGGAGCAGTACTTC
>few|TRBJ2-5|TRBD1|TRBV11-3|15
CASSLGTGLTETQYF
TGTGCCAGCAGCTTAGGGACAGGCCTTACGGAGACCCAGTACTTC
>NA|TRBJ2-7|TRBD2|TRBV11-3|14
CASSPGTSGYEQYF
TGTGCCAGCAGCCCCGGGACTAGCGGCTACGAGCAGTACTTC
>medium-sized|TRBJ2-2|TRBD1|TRBV11-3|16
CASSPTGQQGAGELFF
TGTGCCAGCAGCCCTACGGGTCAACAGGGGGCCGGGGAGCTGTTTTTT
>NA|TRBJ1-5|NA|TRBV30|13
CAWSVPGLVTQHF
TGTGCCTGGAGTGTTCCAGGGCTGGTTACCCAGCATTTT
>medium-sized|TRBJ2-7|NA|TRBV6-8|15
CASSYSAGSSYEQYF
TGTGCCAGCAGTTACTCCGCGGGGAGCTCCTACGAGCAGTACTTC
>NA|TRBJ2-7|TRBD2|TRBV28|14
CASRPGTSGGEQYF
TGTGCCAGCAGGCCCGGGACTAGCGGGGGGGAGCAGTACTTC
>NA|TRBJ2-5|TRBD1|TRBV29-1|15
CSVPKTGTIRETQYF
TGCAGCGTCCCCAAGACAGGGACCATCAGGGAGACCCAGTACTTC
>NA|TRBJ2-7|TRBD1|TRBV28|13
CASSTGGAPGQYF
TGTGCCAGTTCTACAGGGGGCGCCCCAGGGCAGTACTTC
>NA|TRBJ2-3|NA|TRBV30|12
CAWMLNTDTQYF
TGTGCCTGGATGCTGAACACAGATACGCAGTATTTT
>few|TRBJ2-3|TRBD2|TRBV11-3|14
CASSTGTSMDTQYF
TGTGCCAGCAGCACCGGGACTAGTATGGATACGCAGTATTTT
>few|TRBJ2-7|TRBD2|TRBV9|13
CASRTSGSYEQYF
TGTGCCAGCCGGACTAGCGGGAGCTACGAGCAGTACTTC